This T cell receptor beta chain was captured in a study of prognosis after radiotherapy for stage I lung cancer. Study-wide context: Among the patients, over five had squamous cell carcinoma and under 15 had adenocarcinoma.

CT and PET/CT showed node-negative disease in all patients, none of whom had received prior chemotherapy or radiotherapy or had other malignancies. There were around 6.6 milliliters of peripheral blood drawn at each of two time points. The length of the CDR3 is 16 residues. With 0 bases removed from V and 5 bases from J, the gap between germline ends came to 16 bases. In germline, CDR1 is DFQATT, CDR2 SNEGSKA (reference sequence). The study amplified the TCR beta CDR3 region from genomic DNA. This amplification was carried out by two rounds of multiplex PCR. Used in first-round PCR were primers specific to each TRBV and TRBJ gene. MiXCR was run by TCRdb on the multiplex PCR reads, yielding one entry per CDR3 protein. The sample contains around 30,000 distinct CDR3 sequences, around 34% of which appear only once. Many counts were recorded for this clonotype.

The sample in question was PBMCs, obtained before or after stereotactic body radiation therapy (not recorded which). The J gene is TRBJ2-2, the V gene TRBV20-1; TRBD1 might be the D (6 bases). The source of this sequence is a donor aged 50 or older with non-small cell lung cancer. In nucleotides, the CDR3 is TGCAGTGCTAGAGATCTCCGGGACACGGGGACCGGGGAGCTGTTTTTT. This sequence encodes CSARDLRDTGTGELFF.